The 6 T cell receptor beta chains below were found in one sample sequenced in a study of blood T cell repertoires in COVID-19. Generated by immunoSEQ multiplex PCR, the TCRdb table keeps only in-frame clones and is missing some. This table has 210,000 or so clones, approximately 82% appearing once. The sample was peripheral blood. The receptors here all came from a woman aged 40 to 55 with acute or convalescent COVID-19.

This CDR3 reads CASSVSGGNTDTQYF. Written as DNA, the CDR3 is TGTGCCAGCAGCGTCAGCGGGGGAAACACAGATACGCAGTATTTT. The rearrangement links TRBV7-3 to TRBJ2-3, with TRBD2 matching over 8 bases. This CDR3 is built from 15 residues. The V gene end was trimmed by 5 bases and the J gene end by 2 bases; junction bases not matched to a gene: 6. CDR1 and CDR2 (germline): SGHTA, FQGTGA.

The chain joins TRBV2 to TRBJ2-7, with TRBD2 matching 8 bases. V was clipped by 6 bases and J by 2 bases; unmatched bases: 9. The CDR3 has 15 amino acids. Germline CDR1 SNHLY, CDR2 FYNNEI. CDR3 in amino acids: CASREAAGGAYEQYF. DNA for the CDR3: TGTGCCAGCAGGGAGGCGGCGGGGGGCGCCTACGAGCAGTACTTC.

The rearrangement uses TRBV7-9 and TRBJ1-1, with D possibly TRBD1 on 6 matching bases. Germline-derived CDR1 and CDR2 are SEHNR and FQNEAQ (reference sequence). CDR3 size: 14 residues. Trimming took 3 bases from V and 0 from J, leaving 8 bases between them. The chain's CDR3 is CASSLDSMNTEAFF. For the CDR3, the DNA is TGTGCCAGCAGCTTGGACAGTATGAACACTGAAGCTTTCTTT.

V gene TRBV6-2 or TRBV6-3 combines with J gene TRBJ1-5, with a possible D match to TRBD1 (5 bases). This CDR3 has 13 amino acids. The germline V gene has CDR1 MNHEY and CDR2 SVGEGT. V dropped 5 bases and J dropped 6 bases, with 11 bases sitting between them. This CDR3 is CASSDSVLQPQHF. As DNA, the CDR3 is TGTGCCAGCAGTGACAGCGTCCTTCAGCCCCAGCATTTT.

The CDR3 reads CATMAGAVPYEQYF. In DNA, the CDR3 is TGTGCAACCATGGCAGGGGCGGTTCCCTACGAGCAGTACTTC. This chain uses TRBV19 with TRBJ2-7; possible D gene TRBD1, 6 bases. CDR3 length: 14 amino acids. Germline V gene data show CDR1 as LNHDA and CDR2 as SQIVND (reference sequence).

This sequence joins TRBV5-1 and TRBJ2-1, with 8 bases identical to TRBD2. The CDR3 consists of 14 residues. Germline V CDR1 and CDR2: SGHRS, YFSETQ. The trim removed 0 bases at V and 8 bases at J, leaving 4 bases unmatched. This CDR3 is CASSLAGGGYEQFF. The CDR3 DNA reads as TGCGCCAGCAGCTTGGCTGGCGGGGGGTATGAGCAGTTCTTC.